This T cell receptor (beta chain) was captured by sequencing in a study of blood T cell repertoires in COVID-19. Study-wide background: Samples came from the United States, Italy and Spain, spanning acute and convalescent COVID-19. Nucleic acid was either cDNA or gDNA, and it came from T cells, B-cell-depleted T cells, or PBMCs.

V lost 4 bases to trimming and J lost 4 bases; unmatched junction nucleotides: 6. Per germline, CDR1 SGHVS and CDR2 FQNEAQ. The CDR3 has 14 residues. As originally analysed: Reference gene primer amplification gave nucleated cell count estimates. Produced via immunoSEQ multiplex PCR; TCRdb's table is partial and in-frame only. That table furnishes V, J and clone size, whereas the DNA furnished D and trimming. The sample has around 87,000 clones; almost 90% are singletons. The sample comprised peripheral blood. The clonotype was recovered from a human donor with active COVID-19. The donor label of this sample is uncertain. The chain recombines TRBV7-8 with TRBJ2-5; 7 bases agree with TRBD2. CDR3 sequence reads: CASSSERGAETQYF. The CDR3 coding sequence is TGTGCCAGCAGCTCAGAGCGGGGAGCAGAGACCCAGTACTTC.